These T cell receptor beta chains were read from a single sample in a study of T cells in Graves' hyperthyroidism and ophthalmopathy. TCRdb analysed the multiplex PCR reads with MiXCR anew, one entry per CDR3 protein. Counted here are nearly 750,000 distinct CDR3 sequences, roughly a third occurring once; the ten biggest clones make up 30% to 40%. Sequencing was carried out using blood. These receptors were taken from a middle-aged woman with Graves' hyperthyroidism. CDR3s include the opening cysteine and the closing phenylalanine or tryptophan.

V gene: TRBV24-1
J gene: TRBJ2-3
CDR3 protein: CATSDSNTDTQYF

V gene: TRBV7-2
J gene: TRBJ2-3
CDR3 protein: CASSTPRDRGRVGTDTQYF

V gene: TRBV14
J gene: TRBJ1-1
CDR3 protein: CASSQDLRHLPTRAFF

V gene: TRBV9
J gene: TRBJ1-1
CDR3 protein: CASSPWERNEAFF

V gene: TRBV7-2
J gene: TRBJ2-5
CDR3 protein: CATTAGGRETQYF

V gene: TRBV7-2
J gene: TRBJ1-6
CDR3 protein: CASSLDKEDLNSPLHF

V gene: TRBV12-3/TRBV12-4
J gene: TRBJ1-2
CDR3 protein: CASSAMGQNYGYTF

V gene: TRBV14
J gene: TRBJ2-5
CDR3 protein: CASSQARRVSYF

V gene: TRBV5-1
J gene: TRBJ1-1
CDR3 protein: CASSTGTEALF

V gene: TRBV7-2
J gene: -
CDR3 protein: CASSYGLAGGQDYEQFF

V gene: TRBV3-1
J gene: TRBJ1-2
CDR3 protein: CASSQVLNYGYTF

V gene: TRBV9
J gene: TRBJ1-6
CDR3 protein: CASSVEHGYNSPLHF

V gene: TRBV5-8
J gene: TRBJ2-7
CDR3 protein: CASSLTNSYEQYF

V gene: TRBV19
J gene: TRBJ1-1
CDR3 protein: CATTGTGGTEAFF

V gene: TRBV7-4
J gene: TRBJ2-7
CDR3 protein: CASSPGPSLGYF

V gene: TRBV10-3
J gene: TRBJ1-6
CDR3 protein: CAISFRVEDSPLHF

V gene: TRBV7-6
J gene: TRBJ2-7
CDR3 protein: CASSQRAGPSREQYF

V gene: TRBV20-1
J gene: TRBJ1-4
CDR3 protein: CSPQSPGANEKLFF

V gene: TRBV14
J gene: TRBJ1-3
CDR3 protein: CASSQGTGGNTIYF

V gene: TRBV6-5
J gene: TRBJ1-1
CDR3 protein: CASSYSIGGLNTEAFF

V gene: TRBV10-3
J gene: TRBJ1-2
CDR3 protein: CASQESSGNYGYTF

V gene: TRBV29-1
J gene: TRBJ2-7
CDR3 protein: CSIALGGSYEQYF

V gene: TRBV4-3
J gene: TRBJ1-2
CDR3 protein: CASSQDLGGINYGYTF

V gene: TRBV20-1
J gene: TRBJ1-2
CDR3 protein: CSAFKRDGTNYGYTF

V gene: TRBV12-3/TRBV12-4
J gene: TRBJ2-3
CDR3 protein: CASGMGTDTQYF

V gene: TRBV14
J gene: TRBJ1-1
CDR3 protein: CASSQDRSRTQAFF

V gene: TRBV7-8
J gene: TRBJ2-5
CDR3 protein: CASGRLAGESTDTQYF

V gene: TRBV6-6
J gene: TRBJ1-2
CDR3 protein: CASSYWDSGYTF